Sequencing of this TCR beta chain was carried out in a study of blood T cell repertoires in COVID-19. Study details: The United States, Italy and Spain were the sources of the acute and convalescent COVID-19 samples.

The data were produced by immunoSEQ multiplex PCR, yet TCRdb's version contains in-frame clones alone and is incomplete. The table lists 300,000 to 350,000 clones, around 85% of them singletons. The CDR3 has 13 amino acids. The germline gives CDR1 SGHTA, CDR2 FQGTGA. V was clipped by 5 bases and J by 7 bases, with 14 bases between them. The chain joins TRBV7-3 to TRBJ1-1; tentative D call: TRBD1 (6 bases). Sequencing was carried out using PBMCs or T cells enriched from blood (not recorded which). The receptor was isolated from a man aged 25-40 years who had recovered from COVID-19. The chain's CDR3 is CASSRTYRDEAFF. The CDR3, as DNA: TGTGCCAGCAGCCGAACCTACAGGGATGAAGCTTTCTTT.